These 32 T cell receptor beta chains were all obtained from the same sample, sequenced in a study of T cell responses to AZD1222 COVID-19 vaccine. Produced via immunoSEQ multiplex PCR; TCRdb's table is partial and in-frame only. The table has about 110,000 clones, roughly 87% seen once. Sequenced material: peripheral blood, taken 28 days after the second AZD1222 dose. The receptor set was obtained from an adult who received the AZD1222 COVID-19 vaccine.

The chain's CDR3 is CASRIIPLGYTF. CDR3 coding DNA: TGTGCCAGCAGAATCATCCCCCTCGGCTACACCTTC. This chain links TRBV12-3 or TRBV12-4 with TRBJ1-2, with no clear D. CDR3 length equals 12 residues. Trimming took 6 bases from V and 8 from J, leaving 13 bases between them.

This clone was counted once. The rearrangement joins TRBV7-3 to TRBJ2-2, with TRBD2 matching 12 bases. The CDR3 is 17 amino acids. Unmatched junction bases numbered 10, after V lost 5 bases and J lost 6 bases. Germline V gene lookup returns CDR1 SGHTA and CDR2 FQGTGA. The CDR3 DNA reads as TGTGCCAGCAGCCCATCGACTAGCGGGAGTCTGCCCGGGGAGCTGTTTTTT. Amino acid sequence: CASSPSTSGSLPGELFF.

The CDR3 coding sequence is TGCAGCGTTCGTTCGGAGACCCAGTACTTC. This gives the protein CSVRSETQYF. The V call is TRBV29-1, the J call TRBJ2-5; D gene unclear. CDR3 length equals 10 residues. Germline V gene data show CDR1 as SQVTM and CDR2 as ANQGSEA. Deletions cut 5 bases from V and 5 bases from J, with 6 bases between.

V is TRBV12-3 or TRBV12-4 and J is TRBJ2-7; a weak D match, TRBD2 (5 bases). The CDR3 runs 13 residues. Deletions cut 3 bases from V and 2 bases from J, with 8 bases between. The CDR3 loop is CASSFGNPYEQYF. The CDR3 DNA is TGTGCCAGCAGTTTCGGGAATCCCTACGAGCAGTACTTC.

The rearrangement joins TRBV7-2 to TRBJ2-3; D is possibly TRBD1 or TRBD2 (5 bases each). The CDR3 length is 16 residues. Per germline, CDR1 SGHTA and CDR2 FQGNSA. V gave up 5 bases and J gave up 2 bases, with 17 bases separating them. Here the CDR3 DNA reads TGTGCCAGCAGCCCTCGTAGACGAGGGGCCACAGATACGCAGTATTTT. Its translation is CASSPRRRGATDTQYF.

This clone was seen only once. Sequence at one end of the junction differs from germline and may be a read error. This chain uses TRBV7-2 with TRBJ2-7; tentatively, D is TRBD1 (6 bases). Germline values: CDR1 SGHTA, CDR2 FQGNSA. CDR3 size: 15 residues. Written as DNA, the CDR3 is TGTGCCAGCAGGGGGGTAGGGGGTAACTCCGACGAGCAGTACTTC. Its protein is CASRGVGGNSDEQYF.

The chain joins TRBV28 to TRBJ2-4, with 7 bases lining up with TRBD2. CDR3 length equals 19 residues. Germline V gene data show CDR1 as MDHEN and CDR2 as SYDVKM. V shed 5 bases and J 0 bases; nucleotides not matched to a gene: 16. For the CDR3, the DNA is TGTGCCAGCAGTCCCCTAGTTGGCGGGAGATATGTAGCCAAAAACATTCAGTACTTC. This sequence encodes CASSPLVGGRYVAKNIQYF.

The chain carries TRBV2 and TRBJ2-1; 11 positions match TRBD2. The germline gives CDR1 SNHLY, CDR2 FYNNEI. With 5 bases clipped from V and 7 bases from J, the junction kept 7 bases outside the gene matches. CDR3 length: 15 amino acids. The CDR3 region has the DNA TGTGCCAGCAGTATAGCGGGAGGGCAATGGAATGAGCAGTTCTTC. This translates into CASSIAGGQWNEQFF.

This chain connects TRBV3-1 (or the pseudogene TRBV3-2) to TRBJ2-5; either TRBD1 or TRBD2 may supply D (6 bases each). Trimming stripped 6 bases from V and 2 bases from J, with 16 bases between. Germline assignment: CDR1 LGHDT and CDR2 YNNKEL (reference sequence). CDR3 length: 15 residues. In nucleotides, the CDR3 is TGTGCCAGCAGAGGGGGTAGCGGAGGACAAGAGACCCAGTACTTC. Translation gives CASRGGSGGQETQYF.

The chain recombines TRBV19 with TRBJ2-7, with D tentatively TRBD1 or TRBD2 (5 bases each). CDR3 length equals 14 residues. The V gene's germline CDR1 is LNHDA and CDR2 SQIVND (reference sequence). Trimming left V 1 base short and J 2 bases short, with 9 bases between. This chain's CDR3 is CASSIGDGTYEQYF. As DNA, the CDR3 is TGTGCCAGTAGTATAGGGGACGGAACCTACGAGCAGTACTTC.

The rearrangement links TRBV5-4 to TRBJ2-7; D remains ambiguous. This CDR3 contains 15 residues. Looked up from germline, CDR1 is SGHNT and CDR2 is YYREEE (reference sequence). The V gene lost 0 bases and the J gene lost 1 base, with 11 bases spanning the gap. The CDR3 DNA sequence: TGTGCCAGCAGCTTGGGGGGTGGGCCTTCCTACGAGCAGTACTTC. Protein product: CASSLGGGPSYEQYF.

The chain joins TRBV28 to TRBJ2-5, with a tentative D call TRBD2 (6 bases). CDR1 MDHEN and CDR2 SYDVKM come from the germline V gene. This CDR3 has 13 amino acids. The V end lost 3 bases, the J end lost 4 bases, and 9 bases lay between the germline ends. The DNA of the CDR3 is TGTGCCAGCAGTTTGGTGGGAGGAGAGACCCAGTACTTC. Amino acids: CASSLVGGETQYF.

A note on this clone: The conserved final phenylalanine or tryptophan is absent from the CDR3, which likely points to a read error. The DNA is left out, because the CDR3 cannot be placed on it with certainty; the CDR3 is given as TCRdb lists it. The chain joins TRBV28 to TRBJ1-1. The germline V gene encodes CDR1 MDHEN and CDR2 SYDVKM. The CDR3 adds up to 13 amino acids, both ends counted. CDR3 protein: CASSLPLSGTHMT.

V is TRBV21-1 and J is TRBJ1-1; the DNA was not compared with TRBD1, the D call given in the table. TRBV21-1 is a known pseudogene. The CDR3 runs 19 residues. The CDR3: CASSRKYPQSGQGGTEAFF. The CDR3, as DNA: TGTGCCAGCAGCAGAAAGTATCCGCAGTCGGGACAGGGAGGCACTGAAGCTTTCTTT.

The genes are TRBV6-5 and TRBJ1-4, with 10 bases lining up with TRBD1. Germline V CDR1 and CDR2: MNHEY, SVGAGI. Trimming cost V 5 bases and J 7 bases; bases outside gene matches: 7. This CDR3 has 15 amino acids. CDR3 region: CASSPGTGVSEKLFF. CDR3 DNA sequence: TGTGCCAGCAGTCCTGGGACAGGGGTTAGTGAAAAACTGTTTTTT.

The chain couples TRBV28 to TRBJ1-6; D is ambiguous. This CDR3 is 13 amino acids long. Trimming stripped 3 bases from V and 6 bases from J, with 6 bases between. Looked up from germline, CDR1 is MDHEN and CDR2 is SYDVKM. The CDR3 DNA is TGTGCCAGCAGTTTCGGACTTAATTCACCCCTCCACTTT. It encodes CASSFGLNSPLHF.

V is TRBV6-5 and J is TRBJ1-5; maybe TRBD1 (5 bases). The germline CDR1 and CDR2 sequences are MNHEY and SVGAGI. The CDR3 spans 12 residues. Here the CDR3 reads CAGGNSNQPQHF. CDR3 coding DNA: TGTGCGGGGGGAAATAGCAATCAGCCCCAGCATTTT.

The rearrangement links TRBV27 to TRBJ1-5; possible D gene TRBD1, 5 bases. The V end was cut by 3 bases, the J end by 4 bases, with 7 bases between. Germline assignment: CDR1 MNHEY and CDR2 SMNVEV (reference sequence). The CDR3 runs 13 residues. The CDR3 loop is CASSFGANQPQHF. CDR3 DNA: TGTGCCAGCAGTTTCGGGGCGAATCAGCCCCAGCATTTT.

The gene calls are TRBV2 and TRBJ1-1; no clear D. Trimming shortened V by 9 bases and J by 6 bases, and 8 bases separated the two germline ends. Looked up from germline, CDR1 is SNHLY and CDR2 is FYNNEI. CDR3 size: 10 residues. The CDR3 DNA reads TGTGCCAGTGTAAGGGCTGAAGCTTTCTTT. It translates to CASVRAEAFF. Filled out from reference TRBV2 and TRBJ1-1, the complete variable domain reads EPEVTQTPSHQVTQMGQEVILRCVPISNHLYFYWYRQILGQKVEFLVSFYNNEISEKSEIFDDQFSVERPDGSNFTLKIRSTKLEDSAMYFCASVRAEAFFGQGTRLTVV.

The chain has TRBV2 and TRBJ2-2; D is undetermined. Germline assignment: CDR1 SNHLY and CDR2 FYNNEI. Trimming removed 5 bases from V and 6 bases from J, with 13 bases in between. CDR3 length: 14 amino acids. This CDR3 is CASSPRKGSGELFF. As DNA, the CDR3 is TGTGCCAGCAGTCCACGGAAGGGCTCCGGGGAGCTGTTTTTT.

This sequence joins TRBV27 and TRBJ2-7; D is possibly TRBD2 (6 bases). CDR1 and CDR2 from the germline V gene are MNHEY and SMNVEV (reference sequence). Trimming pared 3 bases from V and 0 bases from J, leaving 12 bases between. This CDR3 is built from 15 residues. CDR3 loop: CASSLAYSGSYEQYF. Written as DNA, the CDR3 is TGTGCCAGCAGTTTGGCATATAGCGGCTCCTACGAGCAGTACTTC.

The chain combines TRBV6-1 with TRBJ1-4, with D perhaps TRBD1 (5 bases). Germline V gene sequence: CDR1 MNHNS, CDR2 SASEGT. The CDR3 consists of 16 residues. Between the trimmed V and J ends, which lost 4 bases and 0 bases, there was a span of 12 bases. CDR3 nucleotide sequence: TGTGCCAGCAGTGGAAAGGACATTGCAACTAATGAAAAACTGTTTTTT. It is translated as CASSGKDIATNEKLFF.

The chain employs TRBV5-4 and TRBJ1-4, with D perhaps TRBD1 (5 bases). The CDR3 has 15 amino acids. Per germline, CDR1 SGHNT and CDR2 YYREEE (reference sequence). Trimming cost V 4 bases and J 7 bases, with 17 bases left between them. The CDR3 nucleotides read TGTGCCAGCAGCGAGGGGACCGGGCGTGTTGAAAAACTGTTTTTT. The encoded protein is CASSEGTGRVEKLFF.

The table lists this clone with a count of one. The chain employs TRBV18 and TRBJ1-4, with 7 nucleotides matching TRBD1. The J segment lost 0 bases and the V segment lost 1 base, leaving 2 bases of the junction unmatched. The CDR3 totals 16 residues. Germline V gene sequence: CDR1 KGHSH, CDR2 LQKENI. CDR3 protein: CASSPLGQATNEKLFF. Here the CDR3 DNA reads TGTGCCAGCTCACCACTCGGACAGGCAACTAATGAAAAACTGTTTTTT.

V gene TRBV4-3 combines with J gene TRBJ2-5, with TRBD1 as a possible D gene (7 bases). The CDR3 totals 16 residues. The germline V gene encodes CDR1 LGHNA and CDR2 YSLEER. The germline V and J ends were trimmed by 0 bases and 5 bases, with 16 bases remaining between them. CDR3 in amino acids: CASSQDRQGGRETQYF. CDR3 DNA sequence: TGCGCCAGCAGCCAAGATAGGCAGGGGGGTAGGGAGACCCAGTACTTC.

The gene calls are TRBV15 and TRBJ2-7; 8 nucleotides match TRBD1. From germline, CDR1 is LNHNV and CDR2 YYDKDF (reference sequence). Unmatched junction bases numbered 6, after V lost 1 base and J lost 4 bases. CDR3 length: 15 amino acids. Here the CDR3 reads CATSRVGQGSYEQYF. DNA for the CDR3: TGTGCCACCAGCAGAGTCGGACAGGGCTCGTACGAGCAGTACTTC.

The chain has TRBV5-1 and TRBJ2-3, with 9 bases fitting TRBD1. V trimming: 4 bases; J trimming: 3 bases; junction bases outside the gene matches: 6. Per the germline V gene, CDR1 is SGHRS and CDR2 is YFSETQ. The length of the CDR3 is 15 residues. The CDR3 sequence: CASSGGQGGTDTQYF. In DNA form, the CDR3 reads TGCGCCAGCAGCGGGGGACAGGGCGGAACAGATACGCAGTATTTT. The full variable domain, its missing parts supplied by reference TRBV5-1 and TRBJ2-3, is KAGVTQTPRYLIKTRGQQVTLSCSPISGHRSVSWYQQTPGQGLQFLFEYFSETQRNKGNFPGRFSGRQFSNSRSEMNVSTLELGDSALYLCASSGGQGGTDTQYFGPGTRLTVL.

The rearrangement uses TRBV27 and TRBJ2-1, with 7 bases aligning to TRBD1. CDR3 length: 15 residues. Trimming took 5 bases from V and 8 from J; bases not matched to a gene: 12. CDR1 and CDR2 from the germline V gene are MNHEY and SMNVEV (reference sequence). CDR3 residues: CASSLDRPGLDEQFF. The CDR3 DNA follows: TGTGCCAGCAGTCTGGACAGGCCTGGTTTGGATGAGCAGTTCTTC.

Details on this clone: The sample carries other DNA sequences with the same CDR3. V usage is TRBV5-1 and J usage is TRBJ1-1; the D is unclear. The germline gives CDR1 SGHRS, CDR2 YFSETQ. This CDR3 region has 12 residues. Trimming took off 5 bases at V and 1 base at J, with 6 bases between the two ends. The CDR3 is CASSTGNTEAFF. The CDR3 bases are TGCGCCAGCAGTACGGGGAACACTGAAGCTTTCTTT.

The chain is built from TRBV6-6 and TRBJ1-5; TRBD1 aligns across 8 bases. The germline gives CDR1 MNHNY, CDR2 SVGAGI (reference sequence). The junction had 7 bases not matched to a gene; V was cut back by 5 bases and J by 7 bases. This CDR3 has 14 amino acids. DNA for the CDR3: TGTGCCAGCAGTCCAAACAGGGGGGGACAGCCCCAGCATTTT. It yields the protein CASSPNRGGQPQHF.

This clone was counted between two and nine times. The CDR3 is CASSEGWGLDEKLFF. CDR3 nucleotide sequence: TGTGCCAGCAGTGAGGGGTGGGGGTTGGATGAAAAACTGTTTTTT. The chain couples TRBV6-1 to TRBJ1-4, with D maybe TRBD1 (5 bases). Germline V gives CDR1 MNHNS, CDR2 SASEGT. Trimming stripped 3 bases from V and 6 bases from J, with 14 bases between. The length of the CDR3 is 15 residues.

In nucleotides, the CDR3 is TGCAGTGCTAGTGGGGGGAACACCGGGGAGCTGTTTTTT. Its protein product is CSASGGNTGELFF. The V gene is TRBV20-1, the J gene TRBJ2-2, with D perhaps matching TRBD1 or TRBD2 (5 bases each). Germline V CDR1 and CDR2: DFQATT, SNEGSKA (reference sequence). The CDR3 covers 13 residues. Trimming removed 3 bases from V and 1 base from J, with 6 bases in between.